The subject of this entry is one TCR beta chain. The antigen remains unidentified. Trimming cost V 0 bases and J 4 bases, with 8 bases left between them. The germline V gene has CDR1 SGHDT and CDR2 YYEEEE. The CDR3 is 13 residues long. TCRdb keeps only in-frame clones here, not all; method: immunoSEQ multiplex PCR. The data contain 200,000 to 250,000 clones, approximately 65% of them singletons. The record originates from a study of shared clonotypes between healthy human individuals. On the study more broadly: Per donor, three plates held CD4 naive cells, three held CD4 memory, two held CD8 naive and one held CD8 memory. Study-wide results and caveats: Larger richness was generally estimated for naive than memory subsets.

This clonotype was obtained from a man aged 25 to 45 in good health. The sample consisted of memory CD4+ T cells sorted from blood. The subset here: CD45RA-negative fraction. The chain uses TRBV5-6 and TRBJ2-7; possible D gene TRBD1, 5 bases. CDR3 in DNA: TGTGCCAGCAGCTTGGGCAGGGCTTACGAGCAGTACTTC. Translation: CASSLGRAYEQYF.